This T cell receptor (beta chain) appears in the sequencing data of a study of T cells in Graves' hyperthyroidism and ophthalmopathy. At the level of the study: The initial diagnosis was the point when peripheral blood was collected, ahead of any treatment.

An absence of ophthalmopathy progression within 18 months meant stable Graves' hyperthyroidism. The hyperthyroidism patients had all been newly diagnosed, and their disease duration was under 2 months. Their ages ranged from 18 to 65 years. Germline lookup yields CDR1 DFQATT and CDR2 SNEGSKA (reference sequence). The CDR3 runs to 13 residues. This clonotype was recorded many times. What it binds is not known. The junction and the germline gene differ at one end; a read error may be behind it. Study-wide points: The model foresaw ophthalmopathy a median around 6 months prior to onset.

Researchers amplified the TCR beta CDR3 regions from RNA transcripts. HTBI primers were used for first-round RT-PCR of the TCR CDR3. TCRdb processed the multiplex PCR reads anew with MiXCR; each CDR3 protein has one entry. The profile shows about 420,000 distinct CDR3 sequences, less than 20% of them singletons. V and J are TRBV20-1 and TRBJ2-1, with D unclear. Sequencing was performed on blood. This receptor was taken from a woman between 18 and 29 years old with Graves' hyperthyroidism. The CDR3 spells CSAPLTSDNEQFF. The CDR3 nucleotides read TGCAGTGCTCCCTTGACCTCCGACAATGAGCAGTTCTTC.